Presented here are 24 T cell receptor beta chains from one specimen sequenced in a study of blood T cell repertoires in COVID-19. The table came from immunoSEQ multiplex PCR; TCRdb's copy has only in-frame clones and leaves some out. This table holds 110,000 to 150,000 clones, around 90% found once. Sequenced input: peripheral blood. These receptors came from a man aged 65 to 79 with acute or convalescent COVID-19.

This clone was seen once. This chain joins TRBV19 and TRBJ1-2, with a possible D match to TRBD1 (5 bases). The V end was cut by 6 bases, the J end by 4 bases, with 12 bases between. The CDR3 loop spans 13 amino acids. CDR1 LNHDA and CDR2 SQIVND come from the germline V gene (reference sequence). The CDR3 DNA reads as TGTGCCAGTAGCTTCCAGGGCATCTATGGCTACACCTTC. It translates to CASSFQGIYGYTF.

The chain employs TRBV19 and TRBJ1-6; D unresolved. The CDR3 sequence is 15 residues long. The V and J ends lost 6 bases and 6 bases respectively, with 15 bases between them. Germline V gene sequence: CDR1 LNHDA, CDR2 SQIVND (reference sequence). The CDR3 DNA reads TGTGCCAGTAGCTCCACCATCGGTATTAATTCACCCCTCCACTTT. Translating gives CASSSTIGINSPLHF.

J is TRBJ1-2 and V is TRBV18; 7 bases fit TRBD1. The germline V gene encodes CDR1 KGHSH and CDR2 LQKENI. With 5 bases clipped from V and 3 bases from J, the junction kept 6 bases outside the gene matches. The CDR3 runs 14 residues. CDR3 in amino acids: CASSKRQGDYGYTF. The DNA for the CDR3 is TGTGCCAGCTCAAAGAGACAGGGAGACTATGGCTACACCTTC. Full variable domain (remainder filled in from reference TRBV18 and TRBJ1-2): NAGVMQNPRHLVRRRGQEARLRCSPMKGHSHVYWYRQLPEEGLKFMVYLQKENIIDESGMPKERFSAEFPKEGPSILRIQQVVRGDSAAYFCASSKRQGDYGYTFGSGTRLTVV.

This sequence joins TRBV5-4 and TRBJ2-7, with D possibly matching TRBD2 (5 bases). The CDR3 consists of 14 residues. V gave up 0 bases and J gave up 2 bases, with 9 bases separating them. Germline-derived CDR1 and CDR2 are SGHNT and YYREEE (reference sequence). As DNA, the CDR3 is TGTGCCAGCAGCTTGGCTAGCAATCCCTACGAGCAGTACTTC. Protein: CASSLASNPYEQYF.

J is TRBJ2-6 and V is TRBV5-8; D is perhaps TRBD2 (6 bases). Trimming left V 0 bases short and J 2 bases short, with 6 bases between. This CDR3 has 15 amino acids. Germline loops: CDR1 SGHTS, CDR2 YDEGEE. CDR3 amino acids: CASSLGGTGANVLTF. DNA for the CDR3: TGTGCCAGCAGCTTGGGCGGGACTGGGGCCAACGTCCTGACTTTC.

This clone was seen a single time. The genes are TRBV6-5 and TRBJ1-5, with 8 bases that match TRBD1. This CDR3 is built from 15 residues. V was pared by 4 bases and J by 7 bases, with 9 bases of the junction left unmatched. Germline lookup yields CDR1 MNHEY and CDR2 SVGAGI. The CDR3 region is CASSLLGQGGQPQHF. CDR3 in DNA: TGTGCCAGCAGTTTACTAGGACAGGGTGGACAGCCCCAGCATTTT.

The V call is TRBV11-2, the J call TRBJ2-5; TRBD2 agrees at 8 bases. This CDR3 comprises 16 residues. Looked up from germline, CDR1 is SGHAT and CDR2 is FQNNGV. The V gene end was trimmed by 0 bases and the J gene end by 0 bases; junction bases not matched to a gene: 3. CDR3 amino acids: CASSLDRTSHQETQYF. In nucleotides, the CDR3 is TGTGCCAGCAGCTTAGATCGGACTAGCCACCAAGAGACCCAGTACTTC. Supplemented by reference TRBV11-2 and TRBJ2-5, the full variable domain reads EAGVAQSPRYKIIEKRQSVAFWCNPISGHATLYWYQQILGQGPKLLIQFQNNGVVDDSQLPKDRFSAERLKGVDSTLKIQPAKLEDSAVYLCASSLDRTSHQETQYFGPGTRLLVL.

This chain links TRBV5-1 with TRBJ2-6; D is unresolved. The germline gives CDR1 SGHRS, CDR2 YFSETQ. This CDR3 comprises 15 residues. Trimming removed 7 bases from V and 0 bases from J, with 11 bases in between. The CDR3 DNA reads as TGCGCCAGCGCTCCGACGGGCTCTGGGGCCAACGTCCTGACTTTC. Amino acids: CASAPTGSGANVLTF.

CDR3 region: CAISGLGNTEAFF. Written as DNA, the CDR3 is TGTGCCATCAGTGGCCTCGGGAACACTGAAGCTTTCTTT. This chain links TRBV10-3 with TRBJ1-1, with D hard to call. Germline CDR1 is ENHRY and CDR2 is SYGVKD. The ends were cut back, 4 bases at V and 1 base at J, with 7 bases in the middle. The CDR3 length is 13 residues.

The chain is built from TRBV19 and TRBJ2-6, with 7 bases aligning to TRBD2. J gave up 1 base and V 7 bases, and 1 base lay outside the gene matches. Germline V gives CDR1 LNHDA, CDR2 SQIVND (reference sequence). The CDR3 has 14 amino acids. CDR3: CASTGGSGANVLTF. CDR3 DNA sequence: TGTGCCAGTACGGGGGGTTCTGGGGCCAACGTCCTGACTTTC.

This chain links TRBV2 with TRBJ2-3; D call uncertain. Trimming pared 4 bases from V and 3 bases from J, leaving 8 bases between. This CDR3 has 13 amino acids. CDR1 is SNHLY, CDR2 FYNNEI, per germline. This CDR3 is CASSAETTDTQYF. In DNA, the CDR3 is TGTGCCAGCAGTGCAGAGACAACAGATACGCAGTATTTT. Full variable domain (outside the CDR3, taken from reference TRBV2 and TRBJ2-3): EPEVTQTPSHQVTQMGQEVILRCVPISNHLYFYWYRQILGQKVEFLVSFYNNEISEKSEIFDDQFSVERPDGSNFTLKIRSTKLEDSAMYFCASSAETTDTQYFGPGTRLTVL.

This chain links TRBV7-2 with TRBJ1-6, with D perhaps matching TRBD1 (5 bases). The CDR3 has 19 amino acids. Germline V CDR1 and CDR2: SGHTA, FQGNSA. The V gene lost 5 bases and the J gene lost 0 bases, with 20 bases spanning the gap. CDR3: CASSASGTKEGSYNSPLHF. The CDR3 coding sequence is TGTGCCAGCAGCGCCTCCGGGACCAAGGAGGGCTCCTATAATTCACCCCTCCACTTT.

The chain couples TRBV5-1 to TRBJ1-1; D ambiguous. In germline, CDR1 is SGHRS, CDR2 YFSETQ. The CDR3 is 16 amino acids. The V and J ends lost 3 bases and 1 base respectively, with 16 bases between them. The CDR3 nucleotides are TGCGCCAGCAGCTCCAGACGCGACTCATCGAACACTGAAGCTTTCTTT. Protein: CASSSRRDSSNTEAFF.

A single count supports this clone. This sequence joins TRBV12-5 and TRBJ2-3, with 9 bases identical to TRBD2. V lost 5 bases to trimming and J lost 5 bases; unmatched junction nucleotides: 14. Germline CDR1 reads LGHNT; CDR2 reads FRNRAP. There are 17 residues in the CDR3. DNA for the CDR3: TGTGCTAGTGGTCCGGGTCGAGGGCGGGAGGGCAAAGATACGCAGTATTTT. Translation gives CASGPGRGREGKDTQYF.

The chain uses TRBV15 and TRBJ1-4, with 11 bases identical to TRBD1. This CDR3 has 16 residues. Germline V gene data show CDR1 as LNHNV and CDR2 as YYDKDF (reference sequence). Losses at the gene ends were 3 bases for V and 6 bases for J; bases not matched to a gene: 6. CDR3 sequence: CATSRDRGREDEKLFF. CDR3 nucleotide sequence: TGTGCCACCAGCAGGGACAGGGGGCGGGAAGATGAAAAACTGTTTTTT.

With regard to this clone: Other DNA sequences within the sample encode an identical CDR3. The J gene is TRBJ2-7, the V gene TRBV5-5; maybe TRBD2 (5 bases). V was trimmed by 4 bases and J by 1 base, leaving 12 bases between them. The CDR3 is 14 residues long. Germline V lookup: CDR1 SGHKS, CDR2 YYEKEE (reference sequence). This chain's CDR3 is CASSPPGNSYEQYF. The CDR3 DNA sequence: TGTGCCAGCAGCCCTCCCGGGAATTCCTACGAGCAGTACTTC.

V and J are TRBV11-2 and TRBJ1-1; D might be TRBD1 (6 bases). CDR1 and CDR2 from the germline V gene are SGHAT and FQNNGV. This CDR3 comprises 15 residues. V shed 1 base and J shed 4 bases, with 13 bases lying between them. The CDR3 nucleotides read TGTGCCAGCAGCTTAGGACAGGTCAGGGGCACTGAAGCTTTCTTT. This encodes CASSLGQVRGTEAFF.

V is TRBV2 and J is TRBJ1-5, with 8 positions matching TRBD1. The length of the CDR3 is 14 residues. J was trimmed by 2 bases and V by 5 bases; bases with no gene match: 2. Germline V lookup: CDR1 SNHLY, CDR2 FYNNEI. CDR3 sequence (DNA): TGTGCCAGCAGTTGGACAGGGCGCAATCAGCCCCAGCATTTT. Its protein product is CASSWTGRNQPQHF.

This chain links TRBV16 with TRBJ1-1, with D possibly matching TRBD1 (6 bases). V shed 2 bases and J shed 5 bases, with 15 bases lying between them. Germline-derived CDR1 and CDR2 are KGHSY and FQNENV. There are 15 residues in the CDR3. The CDR3 sequence is CASSQLGQSGTEAFF. The CDR3, as DNA: TGTGCCAGCAGCCAACTTGGACAGTCGGGGACTGAAGCTTTCTTT.

The chain couples TRBV27 to TRBJ2-7; 10 bases line up with TRBD1. The junction had 3 bases not matched to a gene; V was cut back by 6 bases and J by 4 bases. From germline, CDR1 is MNHEY and CDR2 SMNVEV (reference sequence). CDR3 size: 13 residues. The CDR3 DNA sequence: TGTGCCAGCAGCCGGGACAGGGGTTACGAGCAGTACTTC. Translation gives CASSRDRGYEQYF.

The gene calls are TRBV7-6 and TRBJ2-2, with a weak D call TRBD1 (5 bases). This CDR3 region has 14 residues. The ends were cut back, 5 bases at V and 1 base at J, with 8 bases in the middle. Germline values: CDR1 SGHVS, CDR2 FNYEAQ. CDR3 in amino acids: CASSLRENTGELFF. CDR3 DNA: TGTGCCAGCAGCCTCAGGGAGAACACCGGGGAGCTGTTTTTT. Variable domain in full (rest from reference TRBV7-6 and TRBJ2-2): GAGVSQSPRYKVTKRGQDVALRCDPISGHVSLYWYRQALGQGPEFLTYFNYEAQQDKSGLPNDRFSAERPEGSISTLTIQRTEQRDSAMYRCASSLRENTGELFFGEGSRLTVL.

A single count supports this clone. The chain is built from TRBV11-3 and TRBJ2-1, with a weak D call TRBD2 (6 bases). There are 13 residues in the CDR3. Trimming pared 3 bases from V and 6 bases from J, leaving 9 bases between. CDR1 is SGHNT, CDR2 YENEEA, per germline. In nucleotides, the CDR3 is TGTGCCAGCAGCTTCGCGGGGAGCAATGAGCAGTTCTTC. It codes for CASSFAGSNEQFF.

The rearrangement joins TRBV5-5 to TRBJ2-7; no clear D. V was trimmed by 4 bases and J by 3 bases, leaving 8 bases between them. Germline V CDR1 and CDR2: SGHKS, YYEKEE (reference sequence). The CDR3 runs 12 residues. The CDR3 nucleotides are TGTGCCAGCAGCACAAATTTCTACGAGCAGTACTTC. Translation: CASSTNFYEQYF.

The V call is TRBV19, the J call TRBJ1-3; possible D gene TRBD1, 5 bases. Germline assignment: CDR1 LNHDA and CDR2 SQIVND (reference sequence). Trimming pared 7 bases from V and 1 base from J, leaving 17 bases between. This CDR3 contains 16 residues. DNA for the CDR3: TGTGCCAGTATGACTCACACAGGATATTCTGGAAACACCATATATTTT. It translates to CASMTHTGYSGNTIYF.